One sample yielded the 8 T cell receptor beta chains listed below, sequenced in a study of blood T cell repertoires in COVID-19. Clones were read by immunoSEQ multiplex PCR, and TCRdb kept only the in-frame ones, dropping some. In the table there are tens of thousands of clones, 90% to 95% of which are singletons. The sequenced sample was peripheral blood. These receptors were collected from a human donor in a cohort sampled during active COVID-19.

The J gene is TRBJ1-3, the V gene TRBV27; D gene uncertain. The germline V and J ends were trimmed by 2 bases and 0 bases, with 8 bases remaining between them. Germline-derived CDR1 and CDR2 are MNHEY and SMNVEV (reference sequence). The CDR3 runs 15 residues. DNA for the CDR3: TGTGCCAGCAGTTTAGGGTCAGGCTCTGGAAACACCATATATTTT. This translates into CASSLGSGSGNTIYF.

This chain uses TRBV5-1 with TRBJ1-3; 12 bases map to TRBD1. Losses at the gene ends were 4 bases for V and 8 bases for J; bases not matched to a gene: 4. Germline CDR1 reads SGHRS; CDR2 reads YFSETQ. This CDR3 has 14 residues. This chain's CDR3 is CASSQGQGAYTIYF. CDR3 bases: TGCGCCAGCAGCCAGGGACAGGGGGCTTACACCATATATTTT.

The chain combines TRBV6-5 with TRBJ1-1; 8 nucleotides line up with TRBD1. This CDR3 has 16 amino acids. In germline, CDR1 is MNHEY, CDR2 SVGAGI. V lost 0 bases and J lost 9; bases outside the gene matches: 12. CDR3 loop: CASSYSINRGAGKAFF. The DNA of the CDR3 is TGTGCCAGCAGTTACTCGATAAACAGGGGGGCTGGAAAAGCTTTCTTT.

The chain recombines TRBV30 with TRBJ2-5; 10 nucleotides align to TRBD2. J was trimmed by 0 bases and V by 0 bases; bases with no gene match: 4. The CDR3 is 16 amino acids. CDR1 and CDR2 (germline): GTSNPN, SVGIG (reference sequence). CDR3 nucleotides: TGTGCCTGGAGTGTAAGCGGGGGGGCGTACCAAGAGACCCAGTACTTC. This codes for CAWSVSGGAYQETQYF.

This rearrangement joins TRBV9 to TRBJ2-2; no firm D call. The germline CDR1 and CDR2 sequences are SGDLS and YYNGEE. This CDR3 comprises 13 residues. Trimming removed 3 bases from V and 2 bases from J, with 5 bases in between. CDR3 residues: CASSARNTGELFF. The CDR3 coding sequence is TGTGCCAGCAGCGCTAGAAACACCGGGGAGCTGTTTTTT.

The chain couples TRBV19 to TRBJ2-1; 7 positions match TRBD2. Germline trimming cut 0 bases from V and 2 bases from J; bases unmatched to any gene: 4. The V gene's germline CDR1 is LNHDA and CDR2 SQIVND (reference sequence). This CDR3 comprises 16 residues. The CDR3 protein is CASSIEGRATYNEQFF. As DNA, the CDR3 is TGTGCCAGTAGTATAGAGGGGAGGGCGACCTACAATGAGCAGTTCTTC. Combining the CDR3 with reference TRBV19 and TRBJ2-1 gives the whole variable domain DGGITQSPKYLFRKEGQNVTLSCEQNLNHDAMYWYRQDPGQGLRLIYYSQIVNDFQKGDIAEGYSVSREKKESFPLTVTSAQKNPTAFYLCASSIEGRATYNEQFFGPGTRLTVL.

The chain joins TRBV12-3 or TRBV12-4 to TRBJ2-5; TRBD1 agrees at 7 bases. The CDR3 runs 12 residues. The ends lost 10 bases at V and 5 bases at J; junction bases unmatched: 7. CDR3 sequence (DNA): TGTGCCACAAGGGGGCGCGGCGAGACCCAGTACTTC. Translated, it gives CATRGRGETQYF.

This clone was observed a single time. This chain joins TRBV24-1 and TRBJ2-2; the D gene is possibly TRBD1 (5 bases). Per germline, CDR1 KGHDR and CDR2 SFDVKD. The V end was cut by 4 bases, the J end by 2 bases, with 7 bases between. CDR3 length equals 14 residues. CDR3 nucleotides: TGTGCCACCAGTGAAGACAGAAACACCGGGGAGCTGTTTTTT. Protein: CATSEDRNTGELFF.